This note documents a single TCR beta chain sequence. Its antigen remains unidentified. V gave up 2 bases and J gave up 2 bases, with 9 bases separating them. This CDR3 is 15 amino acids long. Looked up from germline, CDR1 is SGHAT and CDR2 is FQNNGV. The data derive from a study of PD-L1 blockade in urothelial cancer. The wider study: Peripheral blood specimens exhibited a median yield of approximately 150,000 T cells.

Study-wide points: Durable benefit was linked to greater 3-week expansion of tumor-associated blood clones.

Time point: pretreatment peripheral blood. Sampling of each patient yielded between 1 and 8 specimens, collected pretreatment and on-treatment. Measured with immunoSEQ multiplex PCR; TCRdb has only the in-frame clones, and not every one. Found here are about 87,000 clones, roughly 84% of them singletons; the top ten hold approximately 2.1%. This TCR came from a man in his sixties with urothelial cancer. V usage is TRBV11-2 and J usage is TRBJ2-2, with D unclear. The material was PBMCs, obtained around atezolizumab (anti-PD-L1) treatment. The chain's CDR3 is CASSLIASNTGELFF. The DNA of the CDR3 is TGTGCCAGCAGCTTAATAGCCTCCAACACCGGGGAGCTGTTTTTT.